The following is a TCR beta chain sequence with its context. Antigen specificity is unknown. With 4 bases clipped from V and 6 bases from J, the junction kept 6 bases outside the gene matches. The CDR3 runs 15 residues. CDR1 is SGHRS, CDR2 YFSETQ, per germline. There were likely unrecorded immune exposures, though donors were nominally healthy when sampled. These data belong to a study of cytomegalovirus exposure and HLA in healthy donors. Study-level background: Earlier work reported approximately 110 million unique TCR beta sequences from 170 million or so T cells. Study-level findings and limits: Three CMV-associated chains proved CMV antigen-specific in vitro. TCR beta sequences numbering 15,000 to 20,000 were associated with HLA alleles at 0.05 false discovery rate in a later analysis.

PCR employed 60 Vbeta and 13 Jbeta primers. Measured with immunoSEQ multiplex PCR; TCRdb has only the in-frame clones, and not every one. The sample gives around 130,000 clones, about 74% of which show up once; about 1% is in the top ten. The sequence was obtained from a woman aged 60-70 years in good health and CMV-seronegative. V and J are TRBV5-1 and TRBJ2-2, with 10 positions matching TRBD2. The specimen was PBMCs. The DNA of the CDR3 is TGCGCCAGCAGCCTACAGCGGGAGGGCCCCGGGGAGCTGTTTTTT. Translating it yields CASSLQREGPGELFF.